A single count supports the clone carrying this T cell receptor (beta chain). The target antigen is unknown. Method: immunoSEQ multiplex PCR; TCRdb's copy keeps in-frame clones and lacks some. The sample lists about 24,000 clones; about 94% were seen once. This record comes from a study of CD4 T cell repertoires in COVID-19. Study overall: Other coronavirus spike proteins restimulated relabeled CFSE-low cells expanded with IL-2 for roughly eleven days.

Germline V lookup: CDR1 MNHNS, CDR2 SASEGT. The CDR3 is made up of 13 amino acids. V shed 2 bases and J shed 8 bases, with 12 bases lying between them. The memory T cells were sequenced right after ex vivo isolation, without culture. Findings and caveats of the study: In SARS-CoV and/or HKU1 spike cultures, between roughly 7 and 25% of SARS-CoV-2 clonotypes reappeared.

The clonotype originates from a human donor who had COVID-19. The source material was circulating follicular helper CD4+ T cells (cTfh) from blood, sampled before the COVID-19 pandemic. The rearrangement links TRBV6-1 to TRBJ1-2, with D uncertain. The CDR3: CASSENGWRGYTF. CDR3 coding DNA: TGTGCCAGCAGTGAAAATGGGTGGCGGGGCTACACCTTC.